This T cell receptor (beta chain) emerged from a study of PD-L1 blockade in urothelial cancer. The ends lost 2 bases at V and 8 bases at J; junction bases unmatched: 7. CDR1 is MNHEY, CDR2 SMNVEV, per germline (reference sequence). This CDR3 region has 15 residues. A spike-in of synthetic TCR analog templates was added to each PCR. Data came from immunoSEQ multiplex PCR; TCRdb stores just in-frame clones and leaves some out. Seen here are approximately 110,000 clones, 70% to 85% observed once, and the top ten hold about 2.2%. The chain couples TRBV27 to TRBJ2-1, with 9 bases lining up with TRBD2. Sequences were derived from PBMCs, sampled around atezolizumab (anti-PD-L1) treatment. This clonotype was obtained from a man over 45 with urothelial cancer. The DNA of the CDR3 is TGTGCCAGCAGTTTACTCGCGGGAGGGGGCTATGAGCAGTTCTTC. It translates to CASSLLAGGGYEQFF.